This TCR beta chain was captured by sequencing in a study of cytomegalovirus exposure and HLA in healthy donors. General study findings and limits: The classifier was said to identify cytomegalovirus status with high specificity and sensitivity. The majority of TCR sequences were rare, yet some public TCRs appeared in many donors. In all likelihood, a cluster of highly shared sequence variants was a sequencing artifact.

Comments on this clone: What it binds is not known.

60 Vbeta and 13 Jbeta primers were used in PCR. The protocol was immunoSEQ multiplex PCR, while the TCRdb copy is restricted to in-frame clones and leaves out a portion. Here the sample spans 110,000 to 150,000 clones, roughly 80% being singletons. The CDR3 is 18 residues long. V was cut by 1 base and J by 2 bases, with 21 bases left in between. CDR1 is MNHNS and CDR2 is SASEGT in the germline V gene. The sequence came from a man aged 35-49 years in good health and CMV-seronegative. The chain joins TRBV6-1 to TRBJ2-7, with D possibly matching TRBD2 (5 bases). The material sequenced was PBMCs. The CDR3 coding sequence is TGTGCCAGCAGTGAAGAGGGCCCTCAGGCCCTCGGGGCCTACGAGCAGTACTTC. It codes for CASSEEGPQALGAYEQYF.